The present entry profiles one TCR beta chain with its context. TCRdb itself ran the 5' RACE reads through MiXCR, one entry per CDR3 protein. This table has roughly 340,000 distinct CDR3 sequences, roughly 4.3% appearing once. The data originate from a study of T cells after yellow fever vaccination. The ends were cut back, 0 bases at V and 7 bases at J, with 7 bases in the middle. The CDR3 contains 14 residues. CDR1 LGHDT and CDR2 YNNKEL come from the germline V gene (reference sequence). V is TRBV3-1 and J is TRBJ1-6; D is ambiguous. The sequencing here drew on PBMCs, taken 5 days after the yellow fever booster vaccination. The clonotype was recovered from a man younger than 35 who received the YFV17D yellow fever vaccine. Written as DNA, the CDR3 is TGTGCCAGCAGCCAAGATTTAATGAATTCACCCCTCCACTTT. It codes for CASSQDLMNSPLHF.